A single sample is the source of the 10 T cell receptor beta chains below, sequenced in a study of T cell changes during pregnancy in multiple sclerosis (dated by TCRdb to about 2019). The library was generated by the immunoSEQ multiplex PCR assay. Drawn from immuneACCESS, this table holds only the in-frame rearrangements with V and J called that TCRdb kept. Clones are partly lost; checked studies trace under half to an unresolved V gene and leave the rest unexplained. Counted in this sample were under 55,000 clones; roughly 93% of them appeared once. The ten top clones hold about 1.5% of the sample. The specimen sequenced was PBMCs (not recorded whether the cells were cultured). The receptors come from a female donor with multiple sclerosis, enrolled in a pregnancy study.

V and J are TRBV5-6 and TRBJ2-1; D gene ambiguous. The CDR3 is made up of 15 amino acids. Germline V CDR1 and CDR2: SGHDT, YYEEEE. V was cut by 1 base and J by 8 bases, with 16 bases left in between. CDR3 bases: TGTGCCAGCAGCTTGCCCGGCAGTGGGCTTGATGAGCAGTTCTTC. It is translated as CASSLPGSGLDEQFF. The whole variable domain, filled in from reference TRBV5-6 and TRBJ2-1, reads DAGVTQSPTHLIKTRGQQVTLRCSPKSGHDTVSWYQQALGQGPQFIFQYYEEEERQRGNFPDRFSGHQFPNYSSELNVNALLLGDSALYLCASSLPGSGLDEQFFGPGTRLTVL.

This clone was recorded once. The chain recombines TRBV5-1 with TRBJ1-3, with 7 bases lining up with TRBD1. After removal of 3 bases from V and 0 bases from J, the junction contained 6 bases not matched to a gene. The CDR3 has 16 amino acids. The germline gives CDR1 SGHRS, CDR2 YFSETQ. Here the CDR3 reads CASSWDRGISGNTIYF. The CDR3 region has the DNA TGCGCCAGCAGCTGGGACAGAGGTATCTCTGGAAACACCATATATTTT. Full variable domain (missing parts from reference TRBV5-1 and TRBJ1-3): KAGVTQTPRYLIKTRGQQVTLSCSPISGHRSVSWYQQTPGQGLQFLFEYFSETQRNKGNFPGRFSGRQFSNSRSEMNVSTLELGDSALYLCASSWDRGISGNTIYFGEGSWLTVV.

The rearrangement joins TRBV5-6 to TRBJ2-2; unclear D gene. CDR1 and CDR2 (germline): SGHDT, YYEEEE. V shed 3 bases and J shed 6 bases, with 6 bases lying between them. The CDR3 length is 12 residues. Written as DNA, the CDR3 is TGTGCCAGCAGCTCTTTTCCCGGGGAGCTGTTTTTT. It translates to CASSSFPGELFF.

The CDR3 spells CASSLIRGGTEAFF. In DNA form, the CDR3 reads TGCGCCAGCAGCCTCATTAGAGGGGGGACTGAAGCTTTCTTT. The chain is built from TRBV5-1 and TRBJ1-1, with D possibly matching TRBD1 (6 bases). V was pared by 4 bases and J by 5 bases, with 15 bases between. Germline-derived CDR1 and CDR2 are SGHRS and YFSETQ. The CDR3 has 14 residues.

The rearrangement joins TRBV6-5 to TRBJ1-5, with D possibly being TRBD1 (5 bases). The ends were cut back, 0 bases at V and 3 bases at J, with 9 bases in the middle. Germline CDR1 is MNHEY and CDR2 is SVGAGI. CDR3 length equals 15 residues. CDR3 residues: CASSYSRGPNQPQHF. CDR3 coding DNA: TGTGCCAGCAGTTACTCGAGGGGCCCCAATCAGCCCCAGCATTTT.

For the CDR3, the DNA is TGTGCCAGCAGCCACGGTCAGTTCGGGGGGGGCGAGCAGTACTTC. It codes for CASSHGQFGGGEQYF. V is TRBV14 and J is TRBJ2-7; 8 nucleotides line up with TRBD2. The length of the CDR3 is 15 residues. Losses at the gene ends were 3 bases for V and 6 bases for J; bases not matched to a gene: 10. Per germline, CDR1 SGHDN and CDR2 FVKESK.

Only one count was recorded for this clone. This rearrangement joins TRBV6-4 to TRBJ2-5; 12 bases map to TRBD1. The CDR3 spans 15 residues. V lost 4 bases and J lost 5; bases outside the gene matches: 5. Per germline, CDR1 MRHNA and CDR2 SNTAGT. In nucleotides, the CDR3 is TGTGCCAGCAGTGTCGGGACAGGGGGCATGGAGACCCAGTACTTC. It specifies CASSVGTGGMETQYF.

The V and J genes are TRBV4-1 and TRBJ2-1; the D is unclear. This CDR3 region has 13 residues. In germline, CDR1 is MGHRA, CDR2 YSYEKL. V lost 0 bases, J lost 7 bases, and 7 bases lay in between. DNA of the CDR3: TGCGCCAGCAGCCAAGATGTGGGGAATGAGCAGTTCTTC. This codes for CASSQDVGNEQFF.

The CDR3 coding sequence is TGTGCCAGCAGTTACTCGGGGGGATTAGACACAGATACGCAGTATTTT. This gives the protein CASSYSGGLDTDTQYF. The chain employs TRBV6-5 and TRBJ2-3; weak D call: TRBD2 (6 bases). This CDR3 has 16 residues. Germline V gene lookup returns CDR1 MNHEY and CDR2 SVGAGI. Trimming took off 0 bases at V and 2 bases at J, with 12 bases between the two ends.

The chain employs TRBV4-1 and TRBJ2-3; no clear D. Germline V gene sequence: CDR1 MGHRA, CDR2 YSYEKL. CDR3 length: 12 amino acids. With 1 base removed from V and 6 bases from J, the gap between germline ends came to 5 bases. The CDR3 sequence is CASSQAVDTQYF. DNA for the CDR3: TGCGCCAGCAGCCAAGCAGTGGATACGCAGTATTTT.